One sample yielded the 28 T cell receptor beta chains listed below, sequenced in a study of blood T cell repertoires in COVID-19. Assay used: immunoSEQ multiplex PCR; TCRdb lists only in-frame clones, some missing. The data show around 130,000 clones, with around nine tenths seen just once and about 2% held by the top ten. Sequencing input: peripheral blood. Receptors were obtained from a man aged 65-85 years with active COVID-19.

This rearrangement joins TRBV11-2 to TRBJ2-2, with 11 bases fitting TRBD1. With 5 bases clipped from V and 3 bases from J, the junction kept 5 bases outside the gene matches. The CDR3 extends over 16 amino acids. Germline assignment: CDR1 SGHAT and CDR2 FQNNGV. The CDR3: CASSPRTGGDTGELFF. CDR3 in DNA: TGTGCCAGCAGCCCCCGGACAGGGGGCGACACCGGGGAGCTGTTTTTT.

The rearrangement joins TRBV11-2 to TRBJ2-3; D possibly corresponds to TRBD2 (5 bases). Germline values: CDR1 SGHAT, CDR2 FQNNGV. CDR3 size: 15 residues. V shed 2 bases and J shed 0 bases, with 9 bases lying between them. The CDR3 DNA follows: TGTGCCAGCAGCTTACGGAGGCGGAGCACAGATACGCAGTATTTT. Translated: CASSLRRRSTDTQYF.

This clone is a singleton in its sample. CDR3 sequence: CASSRGQAGDSPLHF. The CDR3, as DNA: TGTGCCAGCAGCCGCGGACAGGCTGGGGATTCACCCCTCCACTTT. This chain uses TRBV6-5 with TRBJ1-6; TRBD1 aligns across 7 bases. Germline loops: CDR1 MNHEY, CDR2 SVGAGI. The CDR3 contains 15 residues. J lost 8 bases, V lost 6 bases, and 10 bases had no gene match.

The V call is TRBV7-2, the J call TRBJ2-7, with 8 positions matching TRBD2. Germline-derived CDR1 and CDR2 are SGHTA and FQGNSA. This CDR3 contains 14 residues. The V gene end was trimmed by 2 bases and the J gene end by 5 bases; junction bases not matched to a gene: 5. CDR3 coding DNA: TGTGCCAGCAGCTTAAGTGGCGGGAGGAACGAGCAGTACTTC. As protein: CASSLSGGRNEQYF.

The chain is built from TRBV3-1 (or the pseudogene TRBV3-2) and TRBJ2-7; TRBD2 matches 13 bases. Germline CDR1 LGHDT, CDR2 YNNKEL (reference sequence). There are 13 residues in the CDR3. V gave up 6 bases and J gave up 7 bases; unmatched junction bases: 3. The CDR3 coding sequence is TGTGCCAGCAGACGGGGACTAGCGGGAGAGCAGTACTTC. This codes for CASRRGLAGEQYF.

This clone was recorded only once. V gene TRBV30 combines with J gene TRBJ2-7, with D perhaps TRBD1 (6 bases). Germline values: CDR1 GTSNPN, CDR2 SVGIG (reference sequence). The V and J ends lost 0 bases and 6 bases respectively, with 12 bases between them. CDR3 size: 13 residues. The CDR3 sequence: CAWSVLRGSEQYF. The CDR3 region has the DNA TGTGCCTGGAGTGTACTCAGGGGTTCCGAGCAGTACTTC. The whole variable domain, filled in from reference TRBV30 and TRBJ2-7, reads SQTIHQWPATLVQPVGSPLSLECTVEGTSNPNLYWYRQAAGRGLQLLFYSVGIGQISSEVPQNLSASRPQDRQFILSSKKLLLSDSGFYLCAWSVLRGSEQYFGPGTRLTVT.

This clone has only a few counts. The gene calls are TRBV4-1 and TRBJ1-6, with TRBD1 matching over 9 bases. The ends lost 1 base at V and 7 bases at J; junction bases unmatched: 8. The CDR3 totals 17 residues. Germline assignment: CDR1 MGHRA and CDR2 YSYEKL. In nucleotides, the CDR3 is TGCGCCAGCAGCCAAGCCACAGGGGGCGCGGGAAATTCACCCCTCCACTTT. Translation gives CASSQATGGAGNSPLHF.

This chain connects TRBV7-9 to TRBJ2-5; 11 nucleotides match TRBD2. Trimming took 2 bases from V and 4 from J; bases not matched to a gene: 3. Germline lookup yields CDR1 SEHNR and CDR2 FQNEAQ (reference sequence). This CDR3 contains 15 residues. CDR3 sequence: CASSLTSGSPETQYF. In DNA form, the CDR3 reads TGTGCCAGCAGCTTAACTAGCGGGAGCCCAGAGACCCAGTACTTC.

The gene calls are TRBV11-2 and TRBJ2-1; 8 positions match TRBD2. J gave up 0 bases and V 5 bases, and 6 bases lay outside the gene matches. The CDR3 has 16 amino acids. Per the germline V gene, CDR1 is SGHAT and CDR2 is FQNNGV. CDR3 in amino acids: CASSTLAASSYNEQFF. Here the CDR3 DNA reads TGTGCCAGCAGCACACTAGCGGCGAGCTCCTACAATGAGCAGTTCTTC.

The CDR3 is CASSPGQGAAAKNIQYF. The CDR3 coding sequence is TGCGCCAGCAGCCCCGGGCAGGGGGCGGCGGCCAAAAACATTCAGTACTTC. This chain joins TRBV5-1 and TRBJ2-4, with 8 bases identical to TRBD1. Germline assignment: CDR1 SGHRS and CDR2 YFSETQ. The CDR3 sequence is 17 residues long. Germline trimming cut 4 bases from V and 1 base from J; bases unmatched to any gene: 10.

In nucleotides, the CDR3 is TGCAGGGCCGACGTTGGGATGACTAGAGGGTTTCAGTTCTTC. Protein sequence: CRADVGMTRGFQFF. The J gene is TRBJ2-1, the V gene TRBV29-1; a possible D gene is TRBD2 (6 bases). The CDR3 spans 14 residues. Looked up from germline, CDR1 is SQVTM and CDR2 is ANQGSEA.

The V and J genes are TRBV4-1 and TRBJ2-7; 10 nucleotides line up with TRBD2. This CDR3 has 16 residues. CDR1 and CDR2 from the germline V gene are MGHRA and YSYEKL. After removal of 4 bases from V and 5 bases from J, the junction contained 11 bases not matched to a gene. DNA of the CDR3: TGCGCCAGCAGCCGAATACCGACTAGCGGGTATAACGAGCAGTACTTC. Its protein product is CASSRIPTSGYNEQYF.

The chain recombines TRBV29-1 with TRBJ2-1; perhaps TRBD2 as D (5 bases). Germline lookup yields CDR1 SQVTM and CDR2 ANQGSEA. The ends were cut back, 7 bases at V and 8 bases at J, with 12 bases in the middle. The CDR3 has 11 amino acids. The CDR3 bases are TGCAGCGGGCGGACTGACGATGAGCAGTTCTTC. It encodes CSGRTDDEQFF.

The V gene is TRBV7-2, the J gene TRBJ2-6, with a weak D call TRBD1 (6 bases). CDR3 length equals 16 residues. Per germline, CDR1 SGHTA and CDR2 FQGNSA. V shed 0 bases and J shed 2 bases, with 8 bases lying between them. The CDR3 region has the DNA TGTGCCAGCAGCTTAGCGGGGGCAGCTGGGGCCAACGTCCTGACTTTC. As protein: CASSLAGAAGANVLTF.

This clone was counted between two and nine times. V and J are TRBV5-5 and TRBJ1-3, with no clear D. Germline CDR1 SGHKS, CDR2 YYEKEE (reference sequence). There are 13 residues in the CDR3. Trimming cost V 0 bases and J 8 bases, with 9 bases left between them. CDR3 sequence (DNA): TGTGCCAGCAGCTTGGCGCGGTGGGACACCATATATTTT. Residues: CASSLARWDTIYF.

The chain has TRBV9 and TRBJ2-1, with 7 bases aligning to TRBD2. Per the germline V gene, CDR1 is SGDLS and CDR2 is YYNGEE. V lost 4 bases and J lost 10; bases outside the gene matches: 5. The CDR3 is made up of 12 amino acids. The CDR3 reads CASSSRGWEQFF. CDR3 bases: TGTGCCAGCAGCTCGCGGGGGTGGGAGCAGTTCTTC.

In the case of this clone: Other DNA sequences in the same sample also yield this CDR3. This rearrangement joins TRBV9 to TRBJ2-3; TRBD2 might be the D (5 bases). Trimming stripped 0 bases from V and 3 bases from J, with 8 bases between. In germline, CDR1 is SGDLS, CDR2 YYNGEE. The CDR3 consists of 14 residues. Here the CDR3 reads CASSVDGSTDTQYF. CDR3 DNA sequence: TGTGCCAGCAGCGTAGATGGGAGTACAGATACGCAGTATTTT.

The V and J genes are TRBV7-2 and TRBJ1-5; the D is unclear. The length of the CDR3 is 13 residues. CDR1 and CDR2 (germline): SGHTA, FQGNSA. The V and J ends lost 4 bases and 6 bases respectively, with 10 bases between them. This CDR3 reads CASSSEVGQPQHF. The CDR3 DNA is TGTGCCAGCAGCTCCGAAGTCGGTCAGCCCCAGCATTTT.

The rearrangement uses TRBV24-1 and TRBJ2-3, with TRBD2 identical over 7 bases. Germline V gene sequence: CDR1 KGHDR, CDR2 SFDVKD. The CDR3 sequence is 16 residues long. V gave up 4 bases and J gave up 4 bases; unmatched junction bases: 10. CDR3: CATSDRLAPGADTQYF. The CDR3 DNA reads as TGTGCCACCAGTGACCGACTAGCCCCTGGGGCAGATACGCAGTATTTT.

V gene TRBV16 combines with J gene TRBJ2-3; 8 bases match TRBD2. Per the germline V gene, CDR1 is KGHSY and CDR2 is FQNENV. Trimming removed 4 bases from V and 1 base from J; junction bases left unmatched: 4. This CDR3 is built from 15 residues. The CDR3 nucleotides read TGTGCCAGCAGCCCCCGGGGGGGTGGCACAGATACGCAGTATTTT. It is translated as CASSPRGGGTDTQYF.

This clone was seen only once. At one boundary the junction diverges from the germline segment, which might be a read error. The chain employs TRBV29-1 and TRBJ2-7; D possibly corresponds to TRBD2 (6 bases). The CDR3 is 11 residues long. Germline V gives CDR1 SQVTM, CDR2 ANQGSEA. The CDR3 here is CSVGDSHEQYF. The CDR3 DNA follows: TGCAGCGTTGGGGACTCCCACGAGCAGTACTTC.

This clone was recorded a few times. The chain recombines TRBV28 with TRBJ1-5; 9 nucleotides align to TRBD1. CDR1 MDHEN and CDR2 SYDVKM come from the germline V gene. The CDR3 covers 14 residues. The V segment lost 6 bases and the J segment 5 bases; nucleotides outside the gene matches: 5. CDR3 coding DNA: TGTGCCAGCAGGGGGACAGGGAATCATCAGCCCCAGCATTTT. Protein product: CASRGTGNHQPQHF.

The chain is built from TRBV30 and TRBJ1-5; D perhaps matches TRBD1 (6 bases). Germline V gene data show CDR1 as GTSNPN and CDR2 as SVGIG (reference sequence). The CDR3 consists of 11 residues. Trimming removed 2 bases from V and 11 bases from J, with 10 bases in between. This chain's CDR3 is CAWSTGQAQHF. The CDR3 nucleotides are TGTGCCTGGAGTACAGGGCAGGCCCAGCATTTT. The full variable domain, with the rest looked up from reference TRBV30 and TRBJ1-5, is SQTIHQWPATLVQPVGSPLSLECTVEGTSNPNLYWYRQAAGRGLQLLFYSVGIGQISSEVPQNLSASRPQDRQFILSSKKLLLSDSGFYLCAWSTGQAQHFGDGTRLSIL.

The chain joins TRBV21-1 to TRBJ2-1; TRBD2 is the table's D call and was not checked against the DNA. TRBV21-1 is assigned pseudogene status. CDR3 length: 24 amino acids. CDR3 loop: CASSKVDMEVPFLPSSGRNNEQFF. CDR3 in DNA: TGTGCCAGCAGCAAAGTTGACATGGAGGTCCCATTTTTGCCCTCTAGCGGCAGAAACAATGAGCAGTTCTTC.

The J gene is TRBJ2-7, the V gene TRBV29-1, with 9 bases matching TRBD1. The CDR3 has 13 residues. V lost 7 bases to trimming and J lost 4 bases; unmatched junction nucleotides: 8. Germline CDR1 reads SQVTM; CDR2 reads ANQGSEA. The CDR3 protein is CSAGVTGGYEQYF. As DNA, the CDR3 is TGCAGCGCTGGGGTGACAGGGGGGTACGAGCAGTACTTC.

The CDR3 reads CASSSFGTGELFF. The CDR3 DNA reads as TGTGCCAGCAGTTCTTTCGGGACCGGGGAGCTGTTTTTT. This rearrangement joins TRBV2 to TRBJ2-2; no definite D call. The V end was cut by 5 bases, the J end by 5 bases, with 9 bases between. The CDR3 runs 13 residues. CDR1 and CDR2 from the germline V gene are SNHLY and FYNNEI.

The chain combines TRBV5-6 with TRBJ1-2, with 8 bases fitting TRBD1. This CDR3 is built from 16 residues. CDR1 SGHDT and CDR2 YYEEEE come from the germline V gene. V lost 0 bases to trimming and J lost 1 base; unmatched junction nucleotides: 5. The CDR3 loop is CASSLVGTGLNYGYTF. Here the CDR3 DNA reads TGTGCCAGCAGCTTGGTCGGGACAGGCCTTAACTATGGCTACACCTTC.

V is TRBV30 and J is TRBJ2-2; the D gene is possibly TRBD2 (6 bases). The V end was cut by 2 bases, the J end by 6 bases, with 10 bases between. The germline gives CDR1 GTSNPN, CDR2 SVGIG (reference sequence). The CDR3 is made up of 13 amino acids. The CDR3 DNA is TGTGCCTGGAGTCCTAGCGCCCCCGGGGAGCTGTTTTTT. It translates to CAWSPSAPGELFF. Full variable domain (rest looked up from reference TRBV30 and TRBJ2-2): SQTIHQWPATLVQPVGSPLSLECTVEGTSNPNLYWYRQAAGRGLQLLFYSVGIGQISSEVPQNLSASRPQDRQFILSSKKLLLSDSGFYLCAWSPSAPGELFFGEGSRLTVL.